The present entry profiles one TCR beta chain with its context. Other DNA sequences in the same sample also yield this CDR3. The V gene lost 0 bases and the J gene lost 4 bases, with 9 bases spanning the gap. Germline V gene lookup returns CDR1 GTSNPN and CDR2 SVGIG (reference sequence). The CDR3 loop spans 13 amino acids. This entry belongs to a study of blood T cell repertoires in COVID-19. Study as a whole: Samples representing acute and convalescent COVID-19 were sourced from the United States, Italy and Spain.

Clones were read by immunoSEQ multiplex PCR, and TCRdb kept only the in-frame ones, dropping some. In the table there are around 300,000 clones, about 83% of which are singletons. This receptor was taken from a young man with active or convalescent COVID-19. This rearrangement joins TRBV30 to TRBJ1-2; D is ambiguous. Sequenced: peripheral blood. DNA for the CDR3: TGTGCCTGGAGTGTACCGGGGTCCTATGGCTACACCTTC. This encodes CAWSVPGSYGYTF. The whole variable domain, filled in from reference TRBV30 and TRBJ1-2, reads SQTIHQWPATLVQPVGSPLSLECTVEGTSNPNLYWYRQAAGRGLQLLFYSVGIGQISSEVPQNLSASRPQDRQFILSSKKLLLSDSGFYLCAWSVPGSYGYTFGSGTRLTVV.